This T cell receptor beta chain was captured by sequencing in a study of early T cells in non-severe SARS-CoV-2 infection. About the research overall: RNA in bulk from unsorted whole blood was sequenced, and chains were unpaired. Points from the study as a whole: The VDJdb matching leaned toward anti-spike CD8 responses and overlooked private and CD4 specificities.

Many counts were recorded for this clonotype. Its specificity is unknown. Individual cDNA molecules each received unique molecular identifiers attached to them. TCRdb analysed the 5' RACE reads with MiXCR anew, one entry per CDR3 protein. The sample includes roughly 34,000 distinct CDR3 sequences, roughly 6% of them seen just once. CDR3 size: 14 residues. In germline, CDR1 is DFQATT, CDR2 SNEGSKA (reference sequence). V shed 3 bases, J shed 2 bases, and the junction held 4 bases outside the gene matches. The clonotype was recovered from an adult who was a healthcare worker with PCR-confirmed SARS-CoV-2 infection or an uninfected control (not recorded which). The sample consisted of whole blood. The chain uses TRBV20-1 and TRBJ2-3, with 8 bases identical to TRBD2. The CDR3: CSASRGGDTDTQYF. Here the CDR3 DNA reads TGCAGTGCTAGTCGGGGGGGAGACACAGATACGCAGTATTTT.